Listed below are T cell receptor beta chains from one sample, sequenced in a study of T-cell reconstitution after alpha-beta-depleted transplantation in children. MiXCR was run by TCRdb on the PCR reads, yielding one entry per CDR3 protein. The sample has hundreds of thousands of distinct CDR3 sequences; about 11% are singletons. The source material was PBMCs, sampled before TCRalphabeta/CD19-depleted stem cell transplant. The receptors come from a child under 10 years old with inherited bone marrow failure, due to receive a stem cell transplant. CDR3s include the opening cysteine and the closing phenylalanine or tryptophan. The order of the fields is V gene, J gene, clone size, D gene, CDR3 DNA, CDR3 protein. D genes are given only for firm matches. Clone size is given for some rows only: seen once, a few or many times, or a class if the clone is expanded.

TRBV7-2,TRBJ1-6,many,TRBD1,TGTGCCAGCAGCTTAGTCGGACAGGGTTCACCCCTCCACTTT,CASSLVGQGSPLHF
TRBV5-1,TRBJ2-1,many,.,TGCGCCAGCAGTTACACCGACGGGGGCAATGAGCAGTTCTTC,CASSYTDGGNEQFF
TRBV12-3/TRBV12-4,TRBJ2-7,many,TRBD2,TGTGCCAGCAGTTTAAGTCTAGCGGTTACCTACGAGCAGTACTTC,CASSLSLAVTYEQYF
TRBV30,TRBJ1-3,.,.,TGTGCCTGGAGTGGGTTTCAAGGAAACACCATATATTTT,CAWSGFQGNTIYF
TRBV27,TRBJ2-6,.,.,TGTGCCAGCAGTACCCCAGGGGACTTCTCTGGGGCCAACGTCCTGACTTTC,CASSTPGDFSGANVLTF
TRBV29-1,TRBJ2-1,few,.,TGCAGCTTCCTGTATGGGGGTGAGCAGTTCTTC,CSFLYGGEQFF
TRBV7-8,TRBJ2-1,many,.,TGTGCCAGCAGCCATCTAATTATTACGGACAATGAGCAGTTCTTC,CASSHLIITDNEQFF
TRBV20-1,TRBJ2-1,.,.,TGCAGTGCTCCCCTTTTGGAGGGAGTTCGGAATGAGCAGTTCTTC,CSAPLLEGVRNEQFF
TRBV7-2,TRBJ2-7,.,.,TGTGCCAGCAGCTTTGTGGGAGTTACCTACGAGCAGTACTTC,CASSFVGVTYEQYF
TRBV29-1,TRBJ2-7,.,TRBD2,TGCAGCGCCCAGCGGGAGAGGGAGTACTTC,CSAQREREYF